This paragraph covers one T cell receptor beta chain sequence. Amplified TCR beta CDR3 regions derived from RNA transcripts. The HTBI primer set served for first-round RT-PCR of the TCR CDR3. TCRdb redid the calling of the multiplex PCR reads with MiXCR, one entry per CDR3 protein. The sample has roughly 640,000 distinct CDR3 sequences; roughly 15% are singletons. Germline V gene data show CDR1 as MNHNS and CDR2 as SASEGT. V shed 4 bases and J 4 bases; nucleotides not matched to a gene: 8. There are 17 residues in the CDR3. The sample originates from a study of T cells in Graves' hyperthyroidism and ophthalmopathy.

Sequenced material: blood. This chain connects TRBV6-1 to TRBJ2-2; 11 nucleotides align to TRBD2. The sequence derives from a woman between 40 and 50 years old with Graves' ophthalmopathy. As DNA, the CDR3 is TGTGCCAGCAGTGGTTCCGGGACTAGCGGTATCACCGGGGAGCTGTTTTTT. This sequence encodes CASSGSGTSGITGELFF.